The next 27 T cell receptor beta chains were all read from a single sample in a study of CD8+ T cells in alopecia areata. Extracted from the samples, RNA was reverse transcribed into cDNA to serve as the sequencing template. Some clones are missing from TCRdb's copy, which holds only in-frame ones; the method was immunoSEQ multiplex PCR. This table holds some 170,000 clones, about 66% found once. Sequenced here: CD8+ T cells sorted from blood, sampled at week 0. All receptors derive from a human donor with alopecia areata.

This rearrangement joins TRBV30 to TRBJ1-2; no reliable D call. Trimming left V 4 bases short and J 1 base short, with 16 bases between. The CDR3 runs 15 residues. CDR1 is GTSNPN and CDR2 is SVGIG in the germline V gene (reference sequence). CDR3 DNA sequence: TGTGCCTGGACCCTGGAGGACTTCCTTAACTATGGCTACACCTTC. Translation: CAWTLEDFLNYGYTF.

This clone was found a few times. The chain recombines TRBV6-5 with TRBJ2-7, with 7 bases fitting TRBD2. The CDR3 has 13 amino acids. V lost 10 bases to trimming and J lost 1 base; unmatched junction nucleotides: 7. Germline V lookup: CDR1 MNHEY, CDR2 SVGAGI. The CDR3 region is CATTPAGSYEQYF. The CDR3 nucleotides are TGTGCCACAACACCAGCGGGGTCCTACGAGCAGTACTTC.

This chain joins TRBV7-3 and TRBJ2-5, with D possibly being TRBD2 (7 bases). The V end was cut by 6 bases, the J end by 0 bases, with 14 bases between. The CDR3 has 15 amino acids. CDR1 is SGHTA, CDR2 FQGTGA, per germline. The CDR3 sequence is CASSPGGGHQETQYF. DNA of the CDR3: TGTGCCAGCAGTCCCGGCGGGGGCCACCAAGAGACCCAGTACTTC.

The rearrangement uses TRBV30 and TRBJ2-7; TRBD2 agrees at 9 bases. Germline V CDR1 and CDR2: GTSNPN, SVGIG (reference sequence). The CDR3 totals 13 residues. J gave up 5 bases and V 0 bases, and 2 bases lay outside the gene matches. The CDR3 loop is CAWSVGTSHEQYF. The DNA for the CDR3 is TGTGCCTGGAGTGTGGGGACTAGCCACGAGCAGTACTTC.

V usage is TRBV5-6 and J usage is TRBJ2-1; no definite D call. The CDR3 extends over 15 amino acids. Germline CDR1 is SGHDT and CDR2 is YYEEEE. V lost 0 bases and J lost 2, with 9 bases in between. CDR3: CASSLGLGAYNEQFF. The CDR3 DNA reads TGTGCCAGCAGCTTGGGGTTAGGAGCCTACAATGAGCAGTTCTTC.

The chain employs TRBV7-6 and TRBJ2-7, with 7 bases fitting TRBD1. From germline, CDR1 is SGHVS and CDR2 FNYEAQ. The CDR3 is made up of 17 amino acids. J gave up 2 bases and V 1 base, and 11 bases lay outside the gene matches. The CDR3 is CASSLGEGRTGAYEQYF. As DNA, the CDR3 is TGTGCCAGCAGCTTAGGAGAGGGGCGGACAGGAGCCTACGAGCAGTACTTC.

The gene calls are TRBV4-1 and TRBJ1-5, with D tentatively TRBD1 (6 bases). Germline CDR1 MGHRA, CDR2 YSYEKL. Deletions cut 4 bases from V and 5 bases from J, with 15 bases between. The CDR3 has 15 residues. CDR3 amino acids: CASSLSRNRDQPQHF. The CDR3 coding sequence is TGCGCCAGCAGCCTATCAAGAAACAGGGATCAGCCCCAGCATTTT.

This clone was detected only once. V is TRBV30 and J is TRBJ2-3; TRBD1 might be the D (5 bases). This CDR3 has 16 residues. Trimming removed 5 bases from V and 4 bases from J, with 22 bases in between. In germline, CDR1 is GTSNPN, CDR2 SVGIG (reference sequence). CDR3 sequence (DNA): TGTGCCTGGGGCGGCGAGGTTGGGGCCCGGGCAGATACGCAGTATTTT. Protein sequence: CAWGGEVGARADTQYF.

The rearrangement links TRBV9 to TRBJ2-7; a possible D gene is TRBD2 (8 bases). The germline V gene has CDR1 SGDLS and CDR2 YYNGEE. The ends were cut back, 7 bases at V and 5 bases at J, with 19 bases in the middle. There are 14 residues in the CDR3. CDR3 sequence (DNA): TGTGCCAGCTCCCTCCGGGAGGGGGCCCACGAGCAGTACTTC. The encoded protein is CASSLREGAHEQYF.

This chain uses TRBV10-3 with TRBJ2-2; TRBD2 is a possible D gene (5 bases). This CDR3 is 16 amino acids long. CDR1 ENHRY and CDR2 SYGVKD come from the germline V gene. The V and J ends lost 4 bases and 1 base respectively, with 13 bases between them. The CDR3 loop is CAISVDSGKNTGELFF. The CDR3 DNA is TGTGCCATCAGTGTTGACTCGGGGAAGAACACCGGGGAGCTGTTTTTT.

The rearrangement links TRBV2 to TRBJ2-2; 9 bases fit TRBD2. The germline CDR1 and CDR2 sequences are SNHLY and FYNNEI. Trimming cost V 6 bases and J 6 bases; bases outside gene matches: 8. The CDR3 is made up of 15 amino acids. CDR3 sequence: CASRSSGVTAGELFF. For the CDR3, the DNA is TGTGCCAGCAGATCTAGCGGGGTCACGGCCGGGGAGCTGTTTTTT.

This clone was counted between two and nine times. V usage is TRBV10-2 and J usage is TRBJ2-7, with unresolved D. The CDR3 consists of 12 residues. V lost 6 bases and J 5 bases, leaving 11 bases between the germline ends. Germline loops: CDR1 WSHSY, CDR2 SAAADI. Here the CDR3 reads CASRLAVDEQYF. CDR3 bases: TGCGCCAGCAGATTAGCTGTGGACGAGCAGTACTTC.

In regard to this clone: Its ends do not fully match the called genes, so a read error is possible. The gene calls are TRBV30 and TRBJ1-6, with D uncertain. CDR3 length equals 12 residues. Germline V lookup: CDR1 GTSNPN, CDR2 SVGIG (reference sequence). The CDR3 nucleotides are TGTGCCTGGAGCTCATCGGGGAGACACCCAGACTTT. Its protein is CAWSSSGRHPDF.

This chain uses TRBV12-5 with TRBJ1-5, with 7 bases that match TRBD1. V trimming: 6 bases; J trimming: 10 bases; junction bases outside the gene matches: 9. Germline loops: CDR1 LGHNT, CDR2 FRNRAP. This CDR3 has 13 residues. The CDR3 DNA is TGTGCTAGTGGCCCTCGACAGGGAGAACCCCAGCATTTT. This sequence encodes CASGPRQGEPQHF.

The chain uses TRBV27 and TRBJ2-7, with D perhaps matching TRBD1 (6 bases). The CDR3 spans 14 residues. Per the germline V gene, CDR1 is MNHEY and CDR2 is SMNVEV (reference sequence). With 2 bases removed from V and 5 bases from J, the gap between germline ends came to 13 bases. CDR3 coding DNA: TGTGCCAGCAGTTTAATGAGGGGGAGTGACGAGCAGTACTTC. Its protein product is CASSLMRGSDEQYF.

This chain links TRBV4-1 with TRBJ2-3; D ambiguous. V lost 2 bases and J lost 3, with 12 bases in between. This CDR3 is 15 amino acids long. Germline V gene sequence: CDR1 MGHRA, CDR2 YSYEKL. For the CDR3, the DNA is TGCGCCAGCAGCCAATCCCAGTTGGGAACAGATACGCAGTATTTT. This gives the protein CASSQSQLGTDTQYF.

In its sample, this clone was seen a few times. The chain joins TRBV11-2 to TRBJ1-1; 7 bases are shared with TRBD1. This CDR3 has 12 amino acids. Germline V gives CDR1 SGHAT, CDR2 FQNNGV. Trimming cost V 5 bases and J 4 bases; bases outside gene matches: 1. The DNA for the CDR3 is TGTGCCAGCAGCCCAGGGGGCACTGAAGCTTTCTTT. Protein sequence: CASSPGGTEAFF.

The rearrangement links TRBV6-1 to TRBJ2-5; D unresolved. V lost 7 bases to trimming and J lost 3 bases, with 15 bases between them. The CDR3 totals 14 residues. Germline V gene data show CDR1 as MNHNS and CDR2 as SASEGT. CDR3: CASTEWVGKETQYF. The CDR3 nucleotides are TGTGCCAGCACCGAGTGGGTGGGGAAAGAGACCCAGTACTTC.

V gene TRBV29-1 combines with J gene TRBJ2-5; D possibly uses TRBD1 or TRBD2 (5 bases each). The CDR3 consists of 12 residues. In germline, CDR1 is SQVTM, CDR2 ANQGSEA. V gave up 4 bases and J gave up 3 bases, with 9 bases separating them. In nucleotides, the CDR3 is TGCAGCGTTGTGGGACGGGAAGAGACCCAGTACTTC. Translated: CSVVGREETQYF.

The rearrangement links TRBV10-3 to TRBJ1-2, with D perhaps TRBD1 (6 bases). Trimming took 3 bases from V and 6 from J, leaving 14 bases between them. The CDR3 has 14 residues. Germline V lookup: CDR1 ENHRY, CDR2 SYGVKD. CDR3 nucleotide sequence: TGTGCCATCAGTGACCAGACAGGAAAGCATGGCTACACCTTC. Amino acid sequence: CAISDQTGKHGYTF.

In its sample, this clone was seen a few times. The CDR3 coding sequence is TGCGCCAGCAGCGAGGAGGGCTCTGGGGCCAACGTCCTGACTTTC. It specifies CASSEEGSGANVLTF. The rearrangement joins TRBV5-1 to TRBJ2-6; a weak D match, TRBD2 (6 bases). In germline, CDR1 is SGHRS, CDR2 YFSETQ. This CDR3 is built from 15 residues. V gave up 4 bases and J gave up 0 bases, with 8 bases separating them.

CDR3 coding DNA: TGTGCCTGGAGTGCCCATATTCAGTTCTTC. As protein: CAWSAHIQFF. The chain uses TRBV30 and TRBJ2-1; D not resolved. This CDR3 is 10 amino acids long. V was cut by 1 base and J by 13 bases, with 8 bases left in between. Germline V lookup: CDR1 GTSNPN, CDR2 SVGIG (reference sequence).

The V and J genes are TRBV9 and TRBJ2-1, with TRBD1 identical over 7 bases. The CDR3 totals 15 residues. CDR1 and CDR2 from the germline V gene are SGDLS and YYNGEE. The V and J ends lost 0 bases and 4 bases, in that order; junction bases with no gene match: 4. CDR3 sequence reads: CASSVGQGQYNEQFF. The CDR3 DNA follows: TGTGCCAGCAGCGTAGGACAGGGACAATACAATGAGCAGTTCTTC. The whole variable domain, remainder taken from reference TRBV9 and TRBJ2-1, is DSGVTQTPKHLITATGQRVTLRCSPRSGDLSVYWYQQSLDQGLQFLIQYYNGEERAKGNILERFSAQQFPDLHSELNLSSLELGDSALYFCASSVGQGQYNEQFFGPGTRLTVL.

This clone was seen only once. The chain links TRBV5-6 to TRBJ2-7; tentative D call: TRBD1 (6 bases). This CDR3 comprises 15 residues. V lost 3 bases, J lost 3 bases, and 16 bases lay in between. Germline CDR1 and CDR2: SGHDT and YYEEEE. The CDR3 spells CASSSTGSFGYEQYF. CDR3 DNA sequence: TGTGCCAGCAGCTCGACAGGTTCGTTTGGCTACGAGCAGTACTTC.

The rearrangement links TRBV29-1 to TRBJ2-7, with D perhaps TRBD2 (5 bases). V was trimmed by 2 bases and J by 0 bases, leaving 17 bases between them. This CDR3 contains 16 residues. Germline V gene data show CDR1 as SQVTM and CDR2 as ANQGSEA. CDR3 sequence: CSVELFRGGSSYEQYF. DNA of the CDR3: TGCAGCGTTGAACTCTTTCGGGGTGGATCCTCCTACGAGCAGTACTTC.

This clone was counted once. The V and J genes are TRBV25-1 and TRBJ1-5, with 10 bases aligning to TRBD1. The ends lost 7 bases at V and 7 bases at J; junction bases unmatched: 7. Germline V gene lookup returns CDR1 MGHDK and CDR2 SYGVNS. The length of the CDR3 is 14 residues. The CDR3 here is CASNPGQGKQPQHF. The CDR3 DNA sequence: TGTGCCAGCAATCCGGGACAGGGGAAACAGCCCCAGCATTTT.

The rearrangement links TRBV7-6 to TRBJ2-2; D not resolved. In germline, CDR1 is SGHVS, CDR2 FNYEAQ. CDR3 length: 14 amino acids. V shed 0 bases and J shed 4 bases, with 6 bases lying between them. The DNA of the CDR3 is TGTGCCAGCAGCTTAGCGATAGGCACCGGGGAGCTGTTTTTT. Translation gives CASSLAIGTGELFF.